The present TCR beta chain was sequenced within a study of identifying expanded T cells in peripheral blood. During the collection period, no donor immune events like infections were recorded. The CDR3 runs to 14 residues. The germline V gene has CDR1 MDHEN and CDR2 SYDVKM. Trimming at V came to 2 bases and at J to 3 bases, leaving 4 bases not matched to a gene. Details on this clone: Its target is not known.

Points from the study as a whole: Technical replicates showed approximately 1.2 changed clones; approximately 2 weeks approximately 16; four weeks 19. Variance in clone template counts between roughly two-week samples significantly increased with total template count across all healthy donors.

Clones were sequenced by immunoSEQ multiplex PCR, and TCRdb holds only the in-frame ones, with some missing. The table lists about 78,000 clones, 80% to 90% of them singletons, with about 17% in the top ten. This chain uses TRBV28 with TRBJ2-7, with 7 bases matching TRBD2. The TCR was taken from a person aged 18-69 years in good health. Sequenced input: blood. The CDR3 nucleotides are TGTGCCAGCAGTTTACGGGACTATAGCTACGAGCAGTACTTC. Encoded protein: CASSLRDYSYEQYF.